This TCR beta chain was identified during a study of early stage breast cancer tumors. On the study more broadly: Average read coverage per sample was roughly 9.1-fold. Study-wide findings and caveats: Blood repertoires resembled normal breast more than tumor.

The CDR3 extends over 15 amino acids. Germline CDR1 is LGHNA and CDR2 is YNFKEQ. V lost 0 bases and J lost 1; bases outside the gene matches: 3. With regard to this clone: As yet, its antigen is unknown.

Each sample had two DNA replicates, approximately 0.5 ug blood or approximately 1.5 ug tissue. Here immunoSEQ multiplex PCR was the method, and the copy in TCRdb shows in-frame clones only, minus some. This sample carries roughly 30,000 clones, more than 65% of them seen once, and the ten largest clones take about 4.3%. The specimen was blood. The chain recombines TRBV4-2 with TRBJ2-7; TRBD2 matches at 7 bases. The source of this sequence is a person aged 40 to 49 with breast cancer. Written as DNA, the CDR3 is TGTGCCAGCAGCCAAGATTCTAGCGGATCCTACGAGCAGTACTTC. This encodes CASSQDSSGSYEQYF.